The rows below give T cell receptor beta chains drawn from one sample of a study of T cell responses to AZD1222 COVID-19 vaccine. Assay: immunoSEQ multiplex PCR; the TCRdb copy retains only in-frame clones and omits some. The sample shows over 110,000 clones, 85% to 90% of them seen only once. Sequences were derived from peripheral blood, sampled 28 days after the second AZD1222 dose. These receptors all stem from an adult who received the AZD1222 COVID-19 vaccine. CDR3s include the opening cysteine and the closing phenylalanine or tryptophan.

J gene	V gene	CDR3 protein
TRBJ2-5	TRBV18	CASSRYGTSGPQETQYF
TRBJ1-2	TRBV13	CASSDAGAGYTF
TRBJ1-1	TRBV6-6	CAILGQEAFF
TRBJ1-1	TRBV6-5	CASRLGQTNTEAFF
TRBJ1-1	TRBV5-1	CASSLDGGGTEAFF
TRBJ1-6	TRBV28	CASSSQGGAYNSPLHF
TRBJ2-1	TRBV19	CASSIVPSLYNEQFF
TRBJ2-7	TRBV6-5	CASSYSGALPSEQYF
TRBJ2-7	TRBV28	CASRRGLAGGTYEQYF
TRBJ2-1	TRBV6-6	CASIDNEQFF
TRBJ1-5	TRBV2	CASSAGDRNQPQHF
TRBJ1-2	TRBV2	CASSEVGTVNYTF
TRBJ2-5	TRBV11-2	CASSLDSGSRETQYF
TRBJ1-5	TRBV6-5	CASSKQGGQPQHF
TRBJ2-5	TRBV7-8	CASSLARSTTVYQETQYF
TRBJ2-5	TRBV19	CASGTSGGSSKETQYF
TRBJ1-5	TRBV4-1	CASSQGEEMPQHF
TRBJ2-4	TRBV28	CASSLTSGGLAKNIQYF
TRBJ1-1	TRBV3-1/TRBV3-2	CASKRATSTEAFF
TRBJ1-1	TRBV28	CATLANGYMNTEAFF
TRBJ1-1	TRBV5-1	CASSPPHLPSNTEAFF
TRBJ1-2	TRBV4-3	CASSQDNPAVNTF
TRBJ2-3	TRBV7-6	CASSLAASVSTDTQYF
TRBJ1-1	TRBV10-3	CAIGASENTEAFF
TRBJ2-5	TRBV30	CACAGTNQETQYF
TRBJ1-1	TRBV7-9	CASSFPRGNTEAFF
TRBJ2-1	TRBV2	CASRNSGNLNEQFF
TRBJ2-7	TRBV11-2	CASSLSQRAYEQYF
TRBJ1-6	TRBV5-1	CASSLAGATYNSPLHF
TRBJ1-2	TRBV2	CASSVSIGQASGYTF
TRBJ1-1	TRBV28	CASSETSGGPRHTEAFF
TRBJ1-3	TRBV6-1	CASSDQGLGGNTIYF
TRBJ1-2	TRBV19	CASTTGGALYGYTF
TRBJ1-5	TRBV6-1	CASSEMHLNQPQHF
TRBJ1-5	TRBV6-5	CASRGQGKQPQHF
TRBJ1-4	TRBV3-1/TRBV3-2	CASRPDRHEKLFF
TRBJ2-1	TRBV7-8	CASSQGWVKNNEQFF
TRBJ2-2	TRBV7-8	CASSLPKRTTGELFF
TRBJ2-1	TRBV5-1	CASSTDRGGQFF